These 8 T cell receptor beta chains were all obtained from the same sample, sequenced in a study of early T cells in non-severe SARS-CoV-2 infection. TCRdb passed the 5' RACE reads through MiXCR, listing each CDR3 protein once. The sample comprises 45,000 to 55,000 distinct CDR3 sequences, around 7.7% of which are singletons, and 5% to 6.5% rests with the top ten. Sequencing was carried out using whole blood. These receptors all stem from an adult who was a healthcare worker with PCR-confirmed SARS-CoV-2 infection or an uninfected control (not recorded which).

As to this clonotype: Possible read error: a much larger clone is one base away. V and J are TRBV5-6 and TRBJ1-2; D is possibly TRBD1 (5 bases). CDR1 and CDR2 (germline): SGHDT, YYEEEE. The CDR3 has 14 residues. CDR3 nucleotides: TGTGTCAGCAGCTTGGGGACGAGCAACTATGGCTACACCTTC. Residues: CVSSLGTSNYGYTF.

Many counts were recorded for this clonotype. The V gene is TRBV11-2, the J gene TRBJ2-3, with D possibly matching TRBD2 (6 bases). Germline CDR1 SGHAT, CDR2 FQNNGV. Trimming removed 1 base at V and 2 bases at J, with 13 bases between. This CDR3 region has 16 residues. The CDR3 DNA is TGTGCCAGCAGCTTAGCGCGGGACCCATTCACAGATACGCAGTATTTT. Protein product: CASSLARDPFTDTQYF.

This clonotype was detected many times. V gene TRBV7-9 combines with J gene TRBJ1-2; 7 nucleotides align to TRBD1. With V trimmed by 2 bases and J by 7 bases, 16 bases remained unmatched. The CDR3 spans 17 residues. The germline V gene encodes CDR1 SEHNR and CDR2 FQNEAQ (reference sequence). The CDR3: CASSLKGGEFFSGGYTF. As DNA, the CDR3 is TGTGCCAGCAGCTTAAAAGGGGGCGAGTTCTTCTCCGGTGGCTACACCTTC. The entire variable domain, with the rest obtained from reference TRBV7-9 and TRBJ1-2, is as follows: DTGVSQNPRHKITKRGQNVTFRCDPISEHNRLYWYRQTLGQGPEFLTYFQNEAQLEKSRLLSDRFSAERPKGSFSTLEIQRTEQGDSAMYLCASSLKGGEFFSGGYTFGSGTRLTVV.

This clonotype was found a few times. This chain links TRBV4-1 with TRBJ1-5; the match to TRBD1 covers 8 bases. The CDR3 length is 16 residues. CDR1 is MGHRA, CDR2 YSYEKL, per germline. With V trimmed by 0 bases and J by 2 bases, 3 bases remained unmatched. The CDR3 sequence is CASSQDWGQGNQPQHF. CDR3 DNA sequence: TGCGCCAGCAGCCAAGATTGGGGACAGGGCAATCAGCCCCAGCATTTT.

The chain carries TRBV20-1 and TRBJ2-3; D uncertain. The germline V gene encodes CDR1 DFQATT and CDR2 SNEGSKA (reference sequence). The CDR3 extends over 13 amino acids. V lost 6 bases, J lost 1 base, and 11 bases lay in between. CDR3 region: CSAGPMGTDTQYF. CDR3 bases: TGCAGTGCCGGGCCCATGGGCACAGATACGCAGTATTTT.

Worth noting for this clonotype: A much larger clonotype is one base distant, so this may be a read error. The CDR3 carries no conserved terminal phenylalanine or tryptophan, so it likely arises from a read error. This chain connects TRBV11-3 to TRBJ1-1; a weak D match, TRBD1 (6 bases). The CDR3 extends over 13 amino acids. Germline CDR1 reads SGHNT; CDR2 reads YENEEA. V shed 2 bases and J shed 4 bases, with 8 bases lying between them. This chain's CDR3 is CASSLRGGTEAFI. In DNA, the CDR3 is TGTGCCAGCAGCTTAAGAGGGGGCACTGAAGCTTTCATT.

This clonotype came up many times. This chain joins TRBV30 and TRBJ2-3; TRBD2 might be the D (6 bases). CDR3 length: 13 amino acids. CDR1 GTSNPN and CDR2 SVGIG come from the germline V gene (reference sequence). V was pared by 8 bases and J by 4 bases, with 16 bases between. CDR3 amino acids: CAVWGAGSDTQYF. For the CDR3, the DNA is TGTGCCGTGTGGGGAGCGGGTTCAGATACGCAGTATTTT.

This clonotype has at least ten counts. The genes are TRBV12-3 or TRBV12-4 and TRBJ1-5, with D maybe TRBD1 (6 bases). The CDR3 length is 16 residues. Trimming cost V 4 bases and J 2 bases, with 15 bases left between them. The DNA for the CDR3 is TGTGCCAGCAGTTCCGGCTCCCCAGGGGGCAATCAGCCCCAGCATTTT. This encodes CASSSGSPGGNQPQHF.